The present T cell receptor (beta chain) was sequenced within a study of vaccination effects on CD4 cells after COVID-19. Study-wide background: Either the mRNA-1273 or the BNT162b2 vaccine was given to participants as two doses. Whole-study results and caveats: Substantial clonal contraction characterized both infection- and vaccine-induced clones late after vaccination. Early timepoints after infection were absent, and convalescent patients were few in the study.

Germline values: CDR1 SGHRS, CDR2 YFSETQ. The CDR3 has 14 residues. V lost 5 bases to trimming and J lost 1 base; unmatched junction nucleotides: 4. Produced via immunoSEQ multiplex PCR; TCRdb's table is partial and in-frame only. Among 20,000 to 25,000 clones listed, 65% to 80% were seen once. Sequencing followed a ViraFEST assay step that expanded antigen-specific CD4+ T cells with viral peptide pools. Following 10 days of culture, CD4+ T cells were isolated. Having tested negative for nucleocapsid antibodies, the vaccine recipients showed no prior SARS-CoV-2 infection. Around 2.1 million PBMC per well were cultured with 9 to 10 IU/ml IL-2 and around 9.4 ug/ml peptides. In the case of this clone: Antigen: not known.

The chain uses TRBV5-1 and TRBJ1-1, with 8 positions matching TRBD1. The sequence derives from a human donor who received a COVID-19 vaccine. The sequencing here drew on CD4+ T cells from PBMCs cultured with HCoV-NL63 spike peptides, taken before COVID-19 vaccination. The CDR3, as DNA: TGCGCCAGCAGATCGGGACAGGCGAACACTGAAGCTTTCTTT. Its protein is CASRSGQANTEAFF.